This T cell receptor beta chain stems from a study of blood T cells in healthy people across ages. About the study: Template switching recovered approximately one barcoded beta molecule for every two T cells.

Caucasian, healthy and from Russia, the donors were aged between about 6 and 100. The CDR3 is made up of 15 amino acids. Germline V gene sequence: CDR1 MNHEY, CDR2 SVGAGI. Deletions cut 4 bases from V and 4 bases from J, with 16 bases between. Study-wide findings and caveats: Higher naive T cell percentage went strongly together with higher TCR beta diversity.

In this sample, this clonotype turned up many times. Its specificity is not known. PCR was performed a second time for roughly 7 to 11 cycles using a sample-barcoded 5' primer and a J-beta primer mix. All samples yielded 3 million or more CDR3-containing paired-end reads. One entry per CDR3 protein, called by TCRdb with MiXCR from the 5' RACE reads. Of about 650,000 distinct CDR3 sequences listed, around 32% are singletons. Sequenced material: blood. The source of this sequence is a woman at least 80 years old in good health. The chain combines TRBV6-5 with TRBJ2-5, with D tentatively TRBD1 or TRBD2 (6 bases each). In nucleotides, the CDR3 is TGTGCCAGCAGTTCACGGGGGCGTTTAGGAGAGACCCAGTACTTC. Amino acid sequence: CASSSRGRLGETQYF.